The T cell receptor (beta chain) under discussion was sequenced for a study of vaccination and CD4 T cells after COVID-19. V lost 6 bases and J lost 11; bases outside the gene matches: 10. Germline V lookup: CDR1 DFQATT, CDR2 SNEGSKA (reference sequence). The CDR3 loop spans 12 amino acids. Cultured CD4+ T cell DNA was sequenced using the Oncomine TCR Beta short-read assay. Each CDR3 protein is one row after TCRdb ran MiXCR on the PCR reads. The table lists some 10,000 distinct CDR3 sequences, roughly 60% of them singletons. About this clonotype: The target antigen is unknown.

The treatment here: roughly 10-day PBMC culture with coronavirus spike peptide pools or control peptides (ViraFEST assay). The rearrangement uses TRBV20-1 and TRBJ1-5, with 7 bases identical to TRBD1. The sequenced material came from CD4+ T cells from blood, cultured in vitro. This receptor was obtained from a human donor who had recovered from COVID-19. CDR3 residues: CSALDRARTQHF. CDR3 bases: TGCAGTGCCCTTGACAGGGCCAGGACCCAGCATTTT.